These T cell receptor beta chains were read from a single sample in a study of a mutant IDH1 vaccine in newly diagnosed glioma. The antigens these receptors bind are not known. The repertoire was sequenced with immunoSEQ multiplex PCR; TCRdb's copy has only in-frame clones and lacks some. The table records 50,000 to 75,000 clones, roughly four fifths of them present only once. Sample: PBMCs, taken from a glioma patient whose treatment included an IDH1 peptide vaccine. The receptors come from a man between 45 and 60 years old with glioma. Each CDR3 is given with its conserved first and last residue. A D gene is named only where the DNA matches it firmly. The size field is filled for only some rows; it gives once, few, many or a size class.

CDR3	DNA	D	V	J	size
CASSFGANQPQHF	TGTGCCAGCAGCTTCGGGGCAAATCAGCCCCAGCATTTT	-	TRBV7-9	TRBJ1-5	-
CSARGGGEQYF	TGCAGTGCTAGAGGTGGGGGGGAGCAGTACTTC	-	TRBV20-1	TRBJ2-7	-
CASSYSTEQFF	TGTGCCAGCAGTTACTCTACAGAGCAGTTCTTC	-	TRBV6-6	TRBJ2-1	-
CAWSVGGFTGELFF	TGTGCCTGGAGTGTAGGGGGGTTCACCGGGGAGCTGTTTTTT	-	TRBV30	TRBJ2-2	-
CAISGTSTADTQYF	TGTGCCATCAGTGGGACTAGTACCGCAGATACGCAGTATTTT	TRBD2	TRBV10-3	TRBJ2-3	once
CASSSRGTNEKLFF	TGTGCCAGCAGCTCCAGGGGGACTAATGAAAAACTGTTTTTT	TRBD1	TRBV7-9	TRBJ1-4	-
CASLKTGSTGELFF	TGTGCCAGCCTTAAAACGGGGTCTACCGGGGAGCTGTTTTTT	-	TRBV6-5	TRBJ2-2	-
CASNLSGFGNQPQHF	TGTGCCAGTAATCTATCCGGCTTCGGCAACCAGCCCCAGCATTTT	-	TRBV19	TRBJ1-5	-
CASIEWNTEAFF	TGTGCCAGCATAGAGTGGAACACTGAAGCTTTCTTT	-	TRBV6-1	TRBJ1-1	once
CASTFPERAGEQFF	TGTGCCAGCACCTTCCCGGAGAGGGCTGGTGAGCAGTTCTTC	-	TRBV6-6	TRBJ2-1	-
CASSPIHVTGELFF	TGCGCCAGCAGCCCCATACACGTCACCGGGGAGCTGTTTTTT	-	TRBV4-1	TRBJ2-2	-